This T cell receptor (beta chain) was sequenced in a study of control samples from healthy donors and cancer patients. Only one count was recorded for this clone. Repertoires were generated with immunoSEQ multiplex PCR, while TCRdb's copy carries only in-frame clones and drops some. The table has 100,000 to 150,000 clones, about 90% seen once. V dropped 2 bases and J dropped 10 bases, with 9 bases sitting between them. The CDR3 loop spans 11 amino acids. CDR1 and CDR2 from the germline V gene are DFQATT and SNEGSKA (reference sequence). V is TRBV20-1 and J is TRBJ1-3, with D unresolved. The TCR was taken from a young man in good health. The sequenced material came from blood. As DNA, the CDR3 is TGCAGTGCTAGATTGGGAAGGACCATATATTTT. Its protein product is CSARLGRTIYF.